What follows are 2 T cell receptor beta chains derived from one specimen sequenced in a study of blood T cell repertoires in COVID-19. Here immunoSEQ multiplex PCR was the method, and the copy in TCRdb shows in-frame clones only, minus some. The sample contains roughly 200,000 clones, 84% of which appear only once. Sequences were obtained from peripheral blood. The receptors originated from a woman in her 70s with active or convalescent COVID-19.

The genes are TRBV11-2 and TRBJ2-2, with a tentative D call TRBD1 (5 bases). Germline lookup yields CDR1 SGHAT and CDR2 FQNNGV. Trimming cost V 2 bases and J 7 bases, with 11 bases left between them. The CDR3 consists of 14 residues. CDR3 residues: CASSLSGYGGELFF. In DNA form, the CDR3 reads TGTGCCAGCAGCTTATCAGGGTACGGCGGGGAGCTGTTTTTT.

The chain employs TRBV27 and TRBJ2-5; the match to TRBD2 covers 9 bases. The CDR3 loop spans 15 amino acids. The V segment lost 3 bases and the J segment 5 bases; nucleotides outside the gene matches: 7. The V gene's germline CDR1 is MNHEY and CDR2 SMNVEV (reference sequence). CDR3 region: CASSLVRGRGETQYF. Here the CDR3 DNA reads TGTGCCAGCAGTTTGGTGCGCGGGAGGGGGGAGACCCAGTACTTC.